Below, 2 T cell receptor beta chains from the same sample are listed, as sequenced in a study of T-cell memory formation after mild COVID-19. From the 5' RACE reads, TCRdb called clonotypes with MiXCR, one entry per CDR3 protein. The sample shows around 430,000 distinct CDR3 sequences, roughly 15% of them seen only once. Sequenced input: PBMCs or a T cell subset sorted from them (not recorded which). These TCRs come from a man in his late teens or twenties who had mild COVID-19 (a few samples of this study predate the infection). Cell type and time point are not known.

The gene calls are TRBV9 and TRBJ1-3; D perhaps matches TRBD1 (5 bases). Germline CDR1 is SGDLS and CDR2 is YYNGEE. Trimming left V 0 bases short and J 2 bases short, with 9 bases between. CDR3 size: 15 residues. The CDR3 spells CASSVVTQAGNTIYF. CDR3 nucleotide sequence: TGTGCCAGCAGCGTAGTGACACAGGCTGGAAACACCATATATTTT.

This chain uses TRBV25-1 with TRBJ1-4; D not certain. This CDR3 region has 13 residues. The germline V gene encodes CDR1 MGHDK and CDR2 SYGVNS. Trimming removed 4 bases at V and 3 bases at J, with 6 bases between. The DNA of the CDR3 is TGTGCCAGCAGTGGGAGTCCTAATGAAAAACTGTTTTTT. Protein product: CASSGSPNEKLFF.